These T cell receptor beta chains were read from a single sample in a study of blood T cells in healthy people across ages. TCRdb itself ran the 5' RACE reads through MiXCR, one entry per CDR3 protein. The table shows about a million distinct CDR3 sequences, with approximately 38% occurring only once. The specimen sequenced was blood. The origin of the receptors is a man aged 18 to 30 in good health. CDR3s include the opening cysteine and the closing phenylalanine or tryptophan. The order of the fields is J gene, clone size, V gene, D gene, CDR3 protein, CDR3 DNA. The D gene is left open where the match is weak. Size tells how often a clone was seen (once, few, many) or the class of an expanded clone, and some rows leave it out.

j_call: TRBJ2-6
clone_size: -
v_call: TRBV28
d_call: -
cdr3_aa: CASSLEQDSGANVLTF
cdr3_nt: TGTGCCAGCAGTTTGGAACAGGACTCTGGGGCCAACGTCCTGACTTTC

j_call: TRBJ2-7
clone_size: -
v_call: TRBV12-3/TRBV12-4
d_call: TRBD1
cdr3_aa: CASSLKSGGPLYNEQYF
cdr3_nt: TGTGCCAGCAGTTTAAAGTCAGGGGGCCCCCTCTACAATGAGCAGTACTTC

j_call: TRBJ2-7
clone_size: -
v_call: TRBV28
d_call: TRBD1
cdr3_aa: CASSLIRGSFYEQYF
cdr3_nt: TGTGCCAGCAGTTTGATCAGGGGGTCCTTCTACGAGCAGTACTTC

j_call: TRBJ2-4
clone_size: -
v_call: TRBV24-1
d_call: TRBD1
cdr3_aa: CATSDPGQGKNIQYF
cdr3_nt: TGTGCCACCAGTGACCCGGGACAGGGTAAAAACATTCAGTACTTC

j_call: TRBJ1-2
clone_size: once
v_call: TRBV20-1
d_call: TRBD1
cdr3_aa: CSARVAGQPLSTF
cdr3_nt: TGCAGTGCTAGAGTCGCGGGACAGCCTTTGAGCACCTTC

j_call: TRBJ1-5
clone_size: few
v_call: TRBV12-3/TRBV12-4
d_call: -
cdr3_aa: CASSPGFNQPQHF
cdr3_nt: TGTGCCAGCAGTCCGGGGTTTAATCAGCCCCAGCATTTT

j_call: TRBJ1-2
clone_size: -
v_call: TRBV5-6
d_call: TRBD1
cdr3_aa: CACSRTGVGGGYTF
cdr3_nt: TGTGCCTGCAGCCGAACAGGGGTTGGAGGCGGCTACACCTTC

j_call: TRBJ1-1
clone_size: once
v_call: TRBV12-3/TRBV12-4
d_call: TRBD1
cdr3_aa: CTSSLQGLTAFF
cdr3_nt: TGTACCAGCAGCCTACAGGGGTTAACAGCTTTCTTT

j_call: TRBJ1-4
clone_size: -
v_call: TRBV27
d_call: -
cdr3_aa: CASSPRRATNEKLFF
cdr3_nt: TGTGCCAGCAGTCCCCGGCGAGCAACTAATGAAAAACTGTTTTTT

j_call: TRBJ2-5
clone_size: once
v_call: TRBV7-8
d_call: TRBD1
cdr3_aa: CASSIRQGVETQYF
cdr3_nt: TGTGCCAGCAGCATACGACAGGGTGTGGAGACCCAGTACTTC

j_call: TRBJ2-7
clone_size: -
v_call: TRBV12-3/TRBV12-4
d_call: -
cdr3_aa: CASSLENQPYEQYF
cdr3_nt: TGTGCCAGCAGTTTAGAGAACCAACCCTACGAGCAGTACTTC

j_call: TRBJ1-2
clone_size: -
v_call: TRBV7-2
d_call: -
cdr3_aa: CACSFDSYTNYGYTF
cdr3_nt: TGTGCCTGCAGCTTTGACAGCTATACTAACTATGGCTACACCTTC